This entry is about one T cell receptor (beta chain). These data originate in a study of blood T cell repertoires in COVID-19. V lost 3 bases and J lost 1, with 12 bases in between. The CDR3 has 16 amino acids. Germline CDR1 is KGHSH and CDR2 is LQKENI. Data came from immunoSEQ multiplex PCR; TCRdb stores just in-frame clones and leaves some out. Of roughly 90,000 clones in the sample, about 90% were seen once. The clonotype originates from a human donor in a cohort sampled during active COVID-19. V is TRBV18 and J is TRBJ2-2, with D perhaps TRBD1 (6 bases). Sequenced sample: peripheral blood. The CDR3 here is CASSPQDSENTGELFF. DNA of the CDR3: TGTGCCAGCTCACCCCAGGACAGCGAGAACACCGGGGAGCTGTTTTTT.